Below, 21 T cell receptor beta chains from the same sample are listed, as sequenced in a study of blood T cell repertoires in COVID-19. Assay: immunoSEQ multiplex PCR; the TCRdb copy retains only in-frame clones and omits some. The sample yields 150,000 to 160,000 clones, around 80% seen once. Sequenced sample: peripheral blood. The receptors shown here come from a man in his 60s with acute or convalescent COVID-19.

The chain has TRBV6-5 and TRBJ1-1, with 7 bases fitting TRBD1. Germline V CDR1 and CDR2: MNHEY, SVGAGI. V gave up 5 bases and J gave up 5 bases; unmatched junction bases: 11. This CDR3 comprises 15 residues. The CDR3 DNA reads as TGTGCCAGCAGTCCCCGGGGGACAGTCGGGACTGAAGCTTTCTTT. Residues: CASSPRGTVGTEAFF.

This clone was seen a single time. The V gene is TRBV7-2, the J gene TRBJ2-7, with 7 bases aligning to TRBD2. Germline V CDR1 and CDR2: SGHTA, FQGNSA. The junction had 6 bases not matched to a gene; V was cut back by 6 bases and J by 4 bases. This CDR3 is built from 13 residues. The CDR3 spells CASSPGGPYEQYF. CDR3 nucleotide sequence: TGTGCCAGCAGTCCGGGGGGTCCTTACGAGCAGTACTTC.

The rearrangement links TRBV15 to TRBJ2-1, with D perhaps TRBD2 (6 bases). CDR1 is LNHNV and CDR2 is YYDKDF in the germline V gene (reference sequence). This CDR3 spans 14 amino acids. Trimming stripped 1 base from V and 10 bases from J, with 14 bases between. The CDR3, as DNA: TGTGCCACCAGCAGAGGGCCGGAGGGAAACGAGCAGTTCTTC. Translated: CATSRGPEGNEQFF.

This chain connects TRBV6-2 or TRBV6-3 to TRBJ2-7, with 7 bases aligning to TRBD2. J was trimmed by 0 bases and V by 5 bases; bases with no gene match: 7. The CDR3 runs to 15 residues. The germline CDR1 and CDR2 sequences are MNHEY and SVGEGT. CDR3 sequence: CASSPTGGGSYEQYF. Here the CDR3 DNA reads TGTGCCAGCAGTCCCACGGGGGGTGGCTCCTACGAGCAGTACTTC.

Only one count was recorded for this clone. The genes are TRBV19 and TRBJ1-5; TRBD1 is a possible D gene (5 bases). V was clipped by 0 bases and J by 8 bases, with 11 bases between them. The CDR3 covers 14 residues. CDR1 and CDR2 (germline): LNHDA, SQIVND (reference sequence). The CDR3 here is CASSIDPGGKPQHF. The CDR3 nucleotides are TGTGCCAGTAGTATAGATCCCGGGGGGAAGCCCCAGCATTTT.

The chain links TRBV7-2 to TRBJ2-3; TRBD2 matches at 15 bases. Per the germline V gene, CDR1 is SGHTA and CDR2 is FQGNSA. The CDR3 covers 17 residues. V was pared by 5 bases and J by 4 bases, with 7 bases of the junction left unmatched. This CDR3 is CASSHGGLAGGSDTQYF. CDR3 nucleotide sequence: TGTGCCAGCAGCCACGGGGGACTAGCGGGAGGATCAGATACGCAGTATTTT. Filled out from reference TRBV7-2 and TRBJ2-3, the complete variable domain reads GAGVSQSPSNKVTEKGKDVELRCDPISGHTALYWYRQSLGQGLEFLIYFQGNSAPDKSGLPSDRFSAERTGGSVSTLTIQRTQQEDSAVYLCASSHGGLAGGSDTQYFGPGTRLTVL.

V usage is TRBV5-1 and J usage is TRBJ2-1; a weak D match, TRBD2 (6 bases). V lost 0 bases and J lost 3, with 10 bases in between. The CDR3 covers 15 residues. The V gene's germline CDR1 is SGHRS and CDR2 YFSETQ. This CDR3 reads CASSLAAGLYNEQFF. Here the CDR3 DNA reads TGCGCCAGCAGCTTGGCCGCGGGACTCTACAATGAGCAGTTCTTC.

The rearrangement links TRBV6-5 to TRBJ2-5, with 8 bases matching TRBD2. CDR1 is MNHEY, CDR2 SVGAGI, per germline. J gave up 0 bases and V 7 bases, and 4 bases lay outside the gene matches. This CDR3 spans 14 amino acids. As DNA, the CDR3 is TGTGCCAGCAAAGCGGGAGCGTACCAAGAGACCCAGTACTTC. Residues: CASKAGAYQETQYF.

The gene calls are TRBV3-1 (or the pseudogene TRBV3-2) and TRBJ1-5; 7 nucleotides match TRBD1. The germline V gene has CDR1 LGHDT and CDR2 YNNKEL (reference sequence). V shed 4 bases and J 5 bases; nucleotides not matched to a gene: 5. The CDR3 covers 14 residues. DNA for the CDR3: TGTGCCAGCAGCCGAGGGGGCAAGGATCAGCCCCAGCATTTT. Its protein product is CASSRGGKDQPQHF.

V usage is TRBV19 and J usage is TRBJ2-7; 10 bases map to TRBD2. CDR1 is LNHDA and CDR2 is SQIVND in the germline V gene (reference sequence). V lost 5 bases and J lost 3; bases outside the gene matches: 7. The CDR3 contains 15 residues. This CDR3 reads CASSRESSGGYEQYF. CDR3 nucleotides: TGTGCCAGTAGTCGAGAGTCTAGCGGGGGCTACGAGCAGTACTTC.

The chain recombines TRBV7-9 with TRBJ2-7, with D uncertain. CDR1 is SEHNR and CDR2 is FQNEAQ in the germline V gene (reference sequence). V was trimmed by 4 bases and J by 2 bases, leaving 3 bases between them. This CDR3 spans 11 amino acids. This chain's CDR3 is CASSSAYEQYF. The CDR3 bases are TGTGCCAGCAGCTCAGCCTACGAGCAGTACTTC.

J is TRBJ2-1 and V is TRBV3-1 (or the pseudogene TRBV3-2), with TRBD2 as a possible D gene (6 bases). CDR1 and CDR2 (germline): LGHDT, YNNKEL (reference sequence). The CDR3 is 15 residues long. V shed 5 bases and J shed 0 bases, with 11 bases lying between them. This CDR3 reads CASSFRDFSYNEQFF. CDR3 nucleotide sequence: TGTGCCAGCAGCTTCCGGGACTTCTCCTACAATGAGCAGTTCTTC.

V is TRBV4-3 and J is TRBJ2-7; maybe TRBD1 (6 bases). From germline, CDR1 is LGHNA and CDR2 YSLEER. Trimming pared 0 bases from V and 3 bases from J, leaving 18 bases between. The CDR3 spans 17 residues. CDR3 amino acids: CASSQDLIQGSIYEQYF. DNA for the CDR3: TGCGCCAGCAGCCAAGACCTAATACAGGGTTCTATCTACGAGCAGTACTTC.

The chain joins TRBV19 to TRBJ1-5; 8 bases agree with TRBD1. Per the germline V gene, CDR1 is LNHDA and CDR2 is SQIVND (reference sequence). The CDR3 is 17 residues long. V was pared by 0 bases and J by 6 bases, with 10 bases of the junction left unmatched. CDR3: CASSIERGGQGRQPQHF. The CDR3 DNA follows: TGTGCCAGTAGTATAGAAAGGGGAGGACAGGGACGTCAGCCCCAGCATTTT.

V usage is TRBV29-1 and J usage is TRBJ1-1; perhaps TRBD1 as D (5 bases). This CDR3 contains 13 residues. The germline CDR1 and CDR2 sequences are SQVTM and ANQGSEA. V lost 7 bases to trimming and J lost 8 bases, with 20 bases between them. The CDR3 loop is CSAGEGPPAEAFF. The CDR3 bases are TGCAGCGCGGGGGAGGGGCCTCCTGCCGAAGCTTTCTTT.

The chain uses TRBV5-3 and TRBJ2-4; maybe TRBD2 (6 bases). TRBV5-3 is identified as an open reading frame with a role that is uncertain. The CDR3 runs to 16 residues. The V end was cut by 5 bases, the J end by 0 bases, with 15 bases between. The CDR3 nucleotides read TGTGCCAGAAGAAAGGGCGGGGAGCTAGCCAAAAACATTCAGTACTTC. Its translation: CARRKGGELAKNIQYF.

The chain links TRBV5-6 to TRBJ2-3; TRBD2 is a possible D gene (7 bases). Germline loops: CDR1 SGHDT, CDR2 YYEEEE. Trimming took 1 base from V and 2 from J, leaving 14 bases between them. The CDR3 sequence is 16 residues long. The CDR3 nucleotides are TGTGCCAGCAGCTTGCTAGGGAGGGGGAACACAGATACGCAGTATTTT. Its translation: CASSLLGRGNTDTQYF.

The CDR3 DNA sequence: TGTGCCAGTAGTCCCTCTGTGGCTGAGCAGTTCTTC. Translated: CASSPSVAEQFF. The genes are TRBV19 and TRBJ2-1; D unresolved. Germline values: CDR1 LNHDA, CDR2 SQIVND (reference sequence). V lost 5 bases to trimming and J lost 9 bases, with 11 bases between them. This CDR3 is 12 amino acids long.

J is TRBJ2-3 and V is TRBV7-2; D possibly corresponds to TRBD1 (5 bases). Germline V gene sequence: CDR1 SGHTA, CDR2 FQGNSA. CDR3 length: 14 amino acids. V was trimmed by 2 bases and J by 2 bases, leaving 8 bases between them. The CDR3 reads CASSLRTPTDTQYF. For the CDR3, the DNA is TGTGCCAGCAGCTTAAGGACACCCACAGATACGCAGTATTTT.

This clone was recorded once. The chain employs TRBV6-6 and TRBJ2-2, with 10 positions matching TRBD2. Unmatched junction bases numbered 10, after V lost 8 bases and J lost 7 bases. The CDR3 loop spans 15 amino acids. CDR1 is MNHNY, CDR2 SVGAGI, per germline (reference sequence). The CDR3 here is CASCPQAGGVGELFF. Written as DNA, the CDR3 is TGTGCCAGCTGTCCACAAGCGGGAGGGGTCGGGGAGCTGTTTTTT.

This clone was seen once. The chain couples TRBV12-3 or TRBV12-4 to TRBJ2-7; 8 bases match TRBD2. V trimming: 5 bases; J trimming: 9 bases; junction bases outside the gene matches: 6. This CDR3 is built from 12 residues. CDR3 region: CASSPGTRRQYF. The CDR3 nucleotides read TGTGCCAGCAGTCCGGGGACTAGGCGGCAGTACTTC.